The present T cell receptor (beta chain) was sequenced within a study of naive and memory T cell subsets. Comments on this clonotype: What it binds is unknown.

The beta constant-region primer was an equimolar mix of two oligonucleotides covering TRBC1 and TRBC2. The ligated cDNA underwent four PCR rounds using SP2 and nested alpha and beta constant-region primers. Via MiXCR, TCRdb re-called the UMI-ligation and nested PCR reads, giving one row per CDR3 protein. The repertoire consists of about 90,000 distinct CDR3 sequences, with approximately 10% occurring once and the leading ten covering more than 0.11%. General study results and limits: Especially in CD8 cells, naive repertoires contained a few larger clonotypes, possibly CD45RA-re-expressing memory cells.

V was shortened by 4 bases and J by 8 bases, with 11 bases between the two germline ends. Germline loops: CDR1 MNHEY, CDR2 SVGAGI. The CDR3 contains 13 residues. From the second PCR step, alpha and beta chains were amplified apart. CD4 T cells were positively selected, then CD8 T cells from the CD4-negative fraction. Cells stained for CD3, CD4, CD8, CD45RA, CD27 and viability were sorted into four CD45RA/CD27 subsets. This rearrangement joins TRBV6-5 to TRBJ1-4, with D possibly being TRBD1 (5 bases). This clonotype was sampled from a human donor in good health. What was sequenced was naive CD4+ T cells from blood. The CDR3: CASSSSGGEKLFF. The CDR3 coding sequence is TGTGCCAGCAGTTCGTCCGGGGGGGAAAAACTGTTTTTT.